This T cell receptor beta chain is from a study of OX40 agonist ivuxolimab in advanced cancers. Study details: Ivuxolimab, which patients received intravenously every 2 weeks, was dosed at 0.01 to 10 mg/kg. Study-wide findings and caveats: There were, on average, more expanded clones in CD8+ T cells than in CD4+. Antigen specificity remained undetermined for the expanded peripheral T cells.

This clone was seen only once. The antigen remains undetermined. The repertoire was sequenced with immunoSEQ multiplex PCR; TCRdb's copy has only in-frame clones and lacks some. This table holds 20,000 or so clones, over 75% found once. The CDR3 loop spans 16 amino acids. This sequence originates from an adult with an advanced solid tumor such as melanoma, head and neck, liver or kidney cancer. The input for sequencing was CD4+ or CD8+ T cells sorted from blood, taken in a trial of the OX40 agonist ivuxolimab. V is TRBV21-1 and J is TRBJ2-7; the table's D call of TRBD2 was not tested on the DNA. TRBV21-1 is termed a pseudogene. CDR3 in amino acids: CASIERGLGLVYEQYF. DNA for the CDR3: TGTGCCAGCATCGAAAGAGGACTAGGGTTAGTCTACGAGCAGTACTTC.